This is a list of T cell receptor beta chains from one sample in a study of T-cell memory formation after mild COVID-19. From the 5' RACE reads, TCRdb called clonotypes with MiXCR, one entry per CDR3 protein. The data contain under 300,000 distinct CDR3 sequences, about 15% of them singletons. The sequenced sample consisted of PBMCs or a T cell subset sorted from them (not recorded which). Every receptor here comes from a man younger than 35 who had mild COVID-19 (a few samples of this study predate the infection). Cell type and time point are not known. Each CDR3 is given with its conserved first and last residue. Each record gives: clone size, CDR3 length, V gene, J gene, D gene, CDR3 protein, CDR3 DNA. The D gene is left open where the match is weak. A clone size is listed for some rows: how often the clone was seen (once, few, many), or a class if it is expanded.

clone_size: few
cdr3_length: 16
v_call: TRBV3-1
j_call: TRBJ2-2
d_call: -
cdr3_aa: CASSLPGGPNTGELFF
cdr3_nt: TGTGCCAGCAGCCTCCCGGGGGGCCCGAACACCGGGGAGCTGTTTTTT

clone_size: -
cdr3_length: 14
v_call: TRBV5-1
j_call: TRBJ2-7
d_call: -
cdr3_aa: CASSTQGSGGEQYF
cdr3_nt: TGCGCCAGCAGTACACAGGGTAGTGGAGGCGAGCAGTACTTC

clone_size: many
cdr3_length: 13
v_call: TRBV5-4
j_call: TRBJ2-1
d_call: -
cdr3_aa: CASSPGQGNEQFF
cdr3_nt: TGTGCCAGCAGCCCCGGTCAGGGAAATGAGCAGTTCTTC

clone_size: few
cdr3_length: 14
v_call: TRBV6-5
j_call: TRBJ1-2
d_call: -
cdr3_aa: CASSYGTASYGYTF
cdr3_nt: TGTGCCAGCAGTTACGGGACGGCCTCCTATGGCTACACCTTC

clone_size: -
cdr3_length: 15
v_call: TRBV6-6
j_call: TRBJ2-7
d_call: -
cdr3_aa: CASSYTGSVGYEQYF
cdr3_nt: TGTGCCAGCAGTTACACAGGGTCGGTTGGATACGAGCAGTACTTC

clone_size: few
cdr3_length: 14
v_call: TRBV10-2
j_call: TRBJ1-6
d_call: -
cdr3_aa: CASRNRAYNSPLHF
cdr3_nt: TGCGCCAGCAGAAACAGGGCCTATAATTCACCCCTCCACTTT

clone_size: few
cdr3_length: 14
v_call: TRBV20-1
j_call: TRBJ2-6
d_call: TRBD2
cdr3_aa: CSARSGGGANVLTF
cdr3_nt: TGCAGTGCTAGGAGCGGGGGAGGGGCCAACGTCCTGACTTTC

clone_size: many
cdr3_length: 14
v_call: TRBV5-1
j_call: TRBJ2-3
d_call: -
cdr3_aa: CASRDRRSTDTQYF
cdr3_nt: TGCGCCAGCAGAGATCGGCGGAGCACAGATACGCAGTATTTT

clone_size: once
cdr3_length: 14
v_call: TRBV7-9
j_call: TRBJ1-4
d_call: TRBD1
cdr3_aa: CASRATGLGEKLFF
cdr3_nt: TGTGCCAGCAGGGCGACAGGGCTTGGTGAAAAACTGTTTTTT

clone_size: -
cdr3_length: 17
v_call: TRBV5-1
j_call: TRBJ1-1
d_call: -
cdr3_aa: CASSLAKTSRWNTEAFF
cdr3_nt: TGCGCCAGCAGCTTGGCCAAAACATCCCGCTGGAACACTGAAGCTTTCTTT

clone_size: -
cdr3_length: 17
v_call: TRBV24-1
j_call: TRBJ2-1
d_call: TRBD1
cdr3_aa: CATSDFPTDRGVGEQFF
cdr3_nt: TGTGCCACCAGTGATTTTCCGACTGACAGGGGAGTGGGTGAGCAGTTCTTC

clone_size: -
cdr3_length: 17
v_call: TRBV12-3/TRBV12-4
j_call: TRBJ1-1
d_call: -
cdr3_aa: CASTTSGVQGSSRGAFF
cdr3_nt: TGTGCCAGCACCACGAGTGGGGTTCAGGGTTCCTCTCGGGGAGCTTTCTTT

clone_size: many
cdr3_length: 13
v_call: TRBV5-1
j_call: TRBJ2-1
d_call: -
cdr3_aa: CASSLAQSNEQFF
cdr3_nt: TGCGCCAGCAGCTTGGCCCAGAGCAATGAGCAGTTCTTC

clone_size: -
cdr3_length: 12
v_call: TRBV5-1
j_call: TRBJ1-2
d_call: -
cdr3_aa: CASSRDLYGYTF
cdr3_nt: TGCGCCAGCAGCCGGGATCTCTATGGCTACACCTTC

clone_size: many
cdr3_length: 13
v_call: TRBV29-1
j_call: TRBJ1-1
d_call: -
cdr3_aa: CSVDGTGNTEAFF
cdr3_nt: TGCAGCGTTGATGGGACGGGGAACACTGAAGCTTTCTTT

clone_size: many
cdr3_length: 14
v_call: TRBV15
j_call: TRBJ2-1
d_call: -
cdr3_aa: CATSRVGAGNEQFF
cdr3_nt: TGTGCCACCAGCAGAGTAGGGGCGGGCAATGAGCAGTTCTTC

clone_size: -
cdr3_length: 15
v_call: TRBV28
j_call: TRBJ2-2
d_call: TRBD1
cdr3_aa: CASSPIDRGTGELFF
cdr3_nt: TGTGCCAGCAGTCCCATCGACAGGGGTACCGGGGAGCTGTTTTTT

clone_size: -
cdr3_length: 14
v_call: TRBV5-1
j_call: TRBJ1-1
d_call: -
cdr3_aa: CASSLVSGAAEAFF
cdr3_nt: TGCGCCAGCAGCTTGGTATCAGGGGCCGCTGAAGCTTTCTTT

clone_size: -
cdr3_length: 15
v_call: TRBV6-1
j_call: TRBJ1-2
d_call: TRBD1
cdr3_aa: CASSGGQGGNYGYTF
cdr3_nt: TGTGCCAGCAGTGGGGGACAGGGAGGCAACTATGGCTACACCTTC

clone_size: -
cdr3_length: 14
v_call: TRBV7-2
j_call: TRBJ2-5
d_call: -
cdr3_aa: CASSLGHGQETQYF
cdr3_nt: TGTGCCAGCAGCTTAGGGCACGGTCAAGAGACCCAGTACTTC

clone_size: -
cdr3_length: 18
v_call: TRBV5-4
j_call: TRBJ2-1
d_call: -
cdr3_aa: CASSRKIRADSVYNEQFF
cdr3_nt: TGTGCCAGCAGCCGAAAGATTAGAGCGGATTCGGTCTACAATGAGCAGTTCTTC

clone_size: few
cdr3_length: 14
v_call: TRBV4-1
j_call: TRBJ1-5
d_call: -
cdr3_aa: CASSQVFQYQPQHF
cdr3_nt: TGCGCCAGCAGCCAAGTCTTCCAATATCAGCCCCAGCATTTT

clone_size: few
cdr3_length: 14
v_call: TRBV20-1
j_call: TRBJ1-6
d_call: -
cdr3_aa: CSARVSGQGSPLHF
cdr3_nt: TGCAGTGCTAGAGTTTCAGGGCAGGGTTCACCCCTCCACTTT

clone_size: -
cdr3_length: 15
v_call: TRBV20-1
j_call: TRBJ1-5
d_call: TRBD1
cdr3_aa: CSATPTGGMGQPQHF
cdr3_nt: TGCAGTGCTACCCCGACAGGGGGTATGGGTCAGCCCCAGCATTTT

clone_size: few
cdr3_length: 15
v_call: TRBV7-3
j_call: TRBJ1-1
d_call: -
cdr3_aa: CASSLTPVRNTEAFF
cdr3_nt: TGTGCCAGCAGCTTAACGCCAGTTAGAAACACTGAAGCTTTCTTT

clone_size: -
cdr3_length: 15
v_call: TRBV6-2/TRBV6-3
j_call: TRBJ2-6
d_call: -
cdr3_aa: CASSYGRTGAYVLTF
cdr3_nt: TGTGCCAGCAGTTACGGGAGGACTGGGGCCTACGTCCTGACTTTC

clone_size: -
cdr3_length: 16
v_call: TRBV6-5
j_call: TRBJ1-1
d_call: -
cdr3_aa: CASSYSGGPLNTEAFF
cdr3_nt: TGTGCCAGCAGTTACTCGGGGGGTCCATTGAACACTGAAGCTTTCTTT

clone_size: few
cdr3_length: 12
v_call: TRBV7-3
j_call: TRBJ2-1
d_call: -
cdr3_aa: CASSQQTGEQFF
cdr3_nt: TGTGCCAGCAGCCAACAAACAGGGGAGCAGTTCTTC

clone_size: -
cdr3_length: 14
v_call: TRBV6-5
j_call: TRBJ1-1
d_call: -
cdr3_aa: CASSYGTRDSEAFF
cdr3_nt: TGTGCCAGCAGTTACGGGACACGGGACTCTGAAGCTTTCTTT

clone_size: -
cdr3_length: 14
v_call: TRBV4-3
j_call: TRBJ2-1
d_call: TRBD2
cdr3_aa: CASSQGGREGKQFF
cdr3_nt: TGCGCCAGCAGCCAAGGTGGTAGGGAGGGCAAGCAGTTCTTC

clone_size: -
cdr3_length: 14
v_call: TRBV6-6
j_call: TRBJ2-7
d_call: -
cdr3_aa: CASSYSGSTYEQYF
cdr3_nt: TGTGCCAGCAGTTACAGTGGCAGCACCTACGAGCAGTACTTC

clone_size: -
cdr3_length: 18
v_call: TRBV5-1
j_call: TRBJ1-1
d_call: -
cdr3_aa: CASSFRGAPGGVNTEAFF
cdr3_nt: TGCGCCAGCAGCTTCCGGGGAGCACCGGGCGGGGTGAACACTGAAGCTTTCTTT

clone_size: few
cdr3_length: 13
v_call: TRBV6-5
j_call: TRBJ1-1
d_call: TRBD1
cdr3_aa: CASSTQGTTEAFF
cdr3_nt: TGTGCCAGCAGTACACAGGGGACCACTGAAGCTTTCTTT

clone_size: -
cdr3_length: 15
v_call: TRBV4-3
j_call: TRBJ2-3
d_call: -
cdr3_aa: CASSQDKPPTDTQYF
cdr3_nt: TGCGCCAGCAGCCAAGATAAACCTCCCACAGATACGCAGTATTTT

clone_size: -
cdr3_length: 13
v_call: TRBV5-8
j_call: TRBJ2-5
d_call: TRBD1
cdr3_aa: CASSQGQAKTQYF
cdr3_nt: TGTGCCAGCAGCCAGGGACAGGCTAAGACCCAGTACTTC

clone_size: -
cdr3_length: 16
v_call: TRBV6-6
j_call: TRBJ2-3
d_call: TRBD1
cdr3_aa: CASSYSGQAAGDTQYF
cdr3_nt: TGTGCCAGCAGTTACTCTGGACAGGCGGCGGGAGATACGCAGTATTTT

clone_size: few
cdr3_length: 14
v_call: TRBV7-2
j_call: TRBJ1-3
d_call: -
cdr3_aa: CASSLRGPSNTIYF
cdr3_nt: TGTGCCAGCAGCCTACGGGGGCCTTCAAACACCATATATTTT

clone_size: many
cdr3_length: 14
v_call: TRBV5-6
j_call: TRBJ2-5
d_call: -
cdr3_aa: CASSLGFRQETQYF
cdr3_nt: TGTGCCAGCAGCTTGGGGTTCAGACAAGAGACCCAGTACTTC

clone_size: -
cdr3_length: 11
v_call: TRBV30
j_call: TRBJ2-2
d_call: -
cdr3_aa: CAWSGGGELFF
cdr3_nt: TGTGCCTGGAGCGGGGGCGGGGAGCTGTTTTTT

clone_size: many
cdr3_length: 15
v_call: TRBV7-2
j_call: TRBJ2-1
d_call: TRBD1
cdr3_aa: CASSLGTGMYNEQFF
cdr3_nt: TGTGCCAGCAGCTTAGGGACAGGGATGTACAATGAGCAGTTCTTC

clone_size: many
cdr3_length: 17
v_call: TRBV20-1
j_call: TRBJ2-3
d_call: TRBD2
cdr3_aa: CSASGLIASGGTDTQYF
cdr3_nt: TGCAGTGCTAGCGGACTTATAGCTAGCGGGGGTACAGATACGCAGTATTTT

clone_size: many
cdr3_length: 17
v_call: TRBV6-6
j_call: TRBJ1-5
d_call: -
cdr3_aa: CASSLPRDLSSNQPQHF
cdr3_nt: TGTGCCAGCAGCCTCCCCCGGGACTTAAGTAGCAATCAGCCCCAGCATTTT

clone_size: -
cdr3_length: 16
v_call: TRBV9
j_call: TRBJ2-3
d_call: -
cdr3_aa: CASSVEGRVQTDTQYF
cdr3_nt: TGTGCCAGCAGCGTAGAGGGTAGGGTCCAGACAGATACGCAGTATTTT

clone_size: -
cdr3_length: 23
v_call: TRBV6-6
j_call: TRBJ2-3
d_call: TRBD2
cdr3_aa: CASRPDRQWLAGGNITSTDTQYF
cdr3_nt: TGTGCCAGCAGACCAGACAGGCAGTGGCTAGCGGGGGGCAACATTACTAGCACAGATACGCAGTATTTT

clone_size: few
cdr3_length: 15
v_call: TRBV20-1
j_call: TRBJ1-1
d_call: -
cdr3_aa: CSARKAGIRNTEAFF
cdr3_nt: TGCAGTGCTAGAAAGGCAGGGATTAGGAACACTGAAGCTTTCTTT

clone_size: -
cdr3_length: 13
v_call: TRBV4-3
j_call: TRBJ1-1
d_call: -
cdr3_aa: CASSQDPATEAFF
cdr3_nt: TGCGCCAGCAGCCAAGACCCAGCCACTGAAGCTTTCTTT

clone_size: -
cdr3_length: 13
v_call: TRBV27
j_call: TRBJ1-1
d_call: -
cdr3_aa: CASVSPTRSEAFF
cdr3_nt: TGTGCCAGCGTATCACCCACCCGATCTGAAGCTTTCTTT

clone_size: -
cdr3_length: 17
v_call: TRBV3-1
j_call: TRBJ2-2
d_call: -
cdr3_aa: CASSQDLGGLGTGELFF
cdr3_nt: TGTGCCAGCAGCCAAGATCTGGGAGGATTGGGCACCGGGGAGCTGTTTTTT

clone_size: -
cdr3_length: 15
v_call: TRBV6-2/TRBV6-3
j_call: TRBJ1-5
d_call: -
cdr3_aa: CASSLAGAGNQPQHF
cdr3_nt: TGTGCCAGCAGTTTGGCAGGGGCCGGCAATCAGCCCCAGCATTTT